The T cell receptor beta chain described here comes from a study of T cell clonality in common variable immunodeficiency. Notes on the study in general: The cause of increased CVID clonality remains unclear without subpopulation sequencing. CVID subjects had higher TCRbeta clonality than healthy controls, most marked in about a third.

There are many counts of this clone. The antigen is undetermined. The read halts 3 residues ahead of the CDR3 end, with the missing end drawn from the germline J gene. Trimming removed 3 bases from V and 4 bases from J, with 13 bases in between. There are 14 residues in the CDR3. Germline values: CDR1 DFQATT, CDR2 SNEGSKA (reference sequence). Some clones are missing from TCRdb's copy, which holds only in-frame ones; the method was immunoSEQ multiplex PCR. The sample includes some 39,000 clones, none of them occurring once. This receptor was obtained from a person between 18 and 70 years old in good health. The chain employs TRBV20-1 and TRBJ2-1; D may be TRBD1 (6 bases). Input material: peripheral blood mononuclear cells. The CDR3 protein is CSASTTGTYNEQFF. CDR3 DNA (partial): TGCAGTGCTAGCACGACAGGAACGTACAATGAG.